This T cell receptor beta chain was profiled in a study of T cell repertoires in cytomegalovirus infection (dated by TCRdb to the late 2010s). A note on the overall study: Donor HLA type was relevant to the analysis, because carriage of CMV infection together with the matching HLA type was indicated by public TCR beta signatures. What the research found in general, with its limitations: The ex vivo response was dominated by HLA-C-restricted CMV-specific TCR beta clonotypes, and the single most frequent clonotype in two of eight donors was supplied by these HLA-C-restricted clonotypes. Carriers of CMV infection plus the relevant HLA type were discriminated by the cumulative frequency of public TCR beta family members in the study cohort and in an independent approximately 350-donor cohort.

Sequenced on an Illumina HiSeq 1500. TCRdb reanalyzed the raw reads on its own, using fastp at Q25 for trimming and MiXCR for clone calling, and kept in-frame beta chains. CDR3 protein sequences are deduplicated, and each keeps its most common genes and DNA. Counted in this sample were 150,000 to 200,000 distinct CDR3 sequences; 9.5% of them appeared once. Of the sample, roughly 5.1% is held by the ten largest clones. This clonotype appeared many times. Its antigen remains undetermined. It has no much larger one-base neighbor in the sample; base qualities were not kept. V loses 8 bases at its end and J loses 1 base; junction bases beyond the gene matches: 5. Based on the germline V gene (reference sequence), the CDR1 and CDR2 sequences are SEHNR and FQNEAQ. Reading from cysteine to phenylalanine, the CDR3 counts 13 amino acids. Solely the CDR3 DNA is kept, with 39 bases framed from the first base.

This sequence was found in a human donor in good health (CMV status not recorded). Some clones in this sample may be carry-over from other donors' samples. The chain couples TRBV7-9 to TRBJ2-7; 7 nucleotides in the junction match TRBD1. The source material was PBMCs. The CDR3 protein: CASVSGQSYEQYF. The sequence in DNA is TGTGCCAGCGTCTCGGGACAGTCCTACGAGCAGTACTTC. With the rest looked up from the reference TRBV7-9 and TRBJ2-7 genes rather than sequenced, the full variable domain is DTGVSQNPRHKITKRGQNVTFRCDPISEHNRLYWYRQTLGQGPEFLTYFQNEAQLEKSRLLSDRFSAERPKGSFSTLEIQRTEQGDSAMYLCASVSGQSYEQYFGPGTRLTVT.